The 2 T cell receptor beta chains below come from one sample, sequenced in a study of blood T cell repertoires in COVID-19 (dated by TCRdb to 2018 to 2021). The library came from the immunoSEQ multiplex PCR assay. What TCRdb holds here is the immuneACCESS table cut down to in-frame rearrangements. Part of the clones is not present; checked against another copy, under half of the missing clones reflect an unresolved V gene, and the others are unexplained. Recorded for this sample are over 95,000 clones; about four fifths of them occurred a single time. The ten top clones hold around 18% of the sample. The sequenced sample consisted of peripheral blood. The receptor source for this set is a woman aged 80 or over with active or convalescent COVID-19.

The rearrangement joins TRBV6-2 or TRBV6-3 to TRBJ1-1; perhaps TRBD1 as D (5 bases). Looked up from germline, CDR1 is MNHEY and CDR2 is SVGEGT. The CDR3 sequence is 14 residues long. Trimming pared 1 base from V and 1 base from J, leaving 7 bases between. The CDR3: CASSYYGQNTEAFF. CDR3 DNA: TGTGCCAGCAGTTACTATGGACAGAACACTGAAGCTTTCTTT.

This clone showed up just a few times. The chain recombines TRBV4-2 with TRBJ2-2, with 7 bases lining up with TRBD1. The V gene end was trimmed by 0 bases and the J gene end by 7 bases; junction bases not matched to a gene: 5. This CDR3 is 15 amino acids long. The germline V gene encodes CDR1 LGHNA and CDR2 YNFKEQ. In nucleotides, the CDR3 is TGTGCCAGCAGCCAAGAGGGACAGAGGGGCGGGGAGCTGTTTTTT. The encoded protein is CASSQEGQRGGELFF.